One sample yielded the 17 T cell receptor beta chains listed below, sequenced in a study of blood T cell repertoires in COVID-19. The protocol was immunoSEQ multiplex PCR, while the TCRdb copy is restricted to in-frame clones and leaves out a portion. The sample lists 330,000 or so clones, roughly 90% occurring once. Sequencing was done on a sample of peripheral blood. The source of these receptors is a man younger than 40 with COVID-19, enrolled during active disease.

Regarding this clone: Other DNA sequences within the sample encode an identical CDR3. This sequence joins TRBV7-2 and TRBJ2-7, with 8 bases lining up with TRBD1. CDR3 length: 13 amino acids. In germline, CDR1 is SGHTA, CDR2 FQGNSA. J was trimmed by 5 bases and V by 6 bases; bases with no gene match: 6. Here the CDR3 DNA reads TGTGCCAGCAGTCTAGACAGGGGCGACGAGCAGTACTTC. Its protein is CASSLDRGDEQYF.

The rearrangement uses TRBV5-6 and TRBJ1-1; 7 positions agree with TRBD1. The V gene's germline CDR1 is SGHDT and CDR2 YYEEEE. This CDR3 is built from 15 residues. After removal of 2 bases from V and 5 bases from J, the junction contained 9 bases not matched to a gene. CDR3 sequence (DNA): TGTGCCAGCAGCTTTGGGGCACAGGGGTATACTGAAGCTTTCTTT. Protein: CASSFGAQGYTEAFF.

The CDR3 here is CASSLKFMGQTTDTQYF. For the CDR3, the DNA is TGTGCCAGCAGTTTAAAGTTCATGGGACAGACCACAGATACGCAGTATTTT. The V and J genes are TRBV28 and TRBJ2-3; 7 bases line up with TRBD1. In germline, CDR1 is MDHEN, CDR2 SYDVKM. Trimming removed 2 bases from V and 2 bases from J; junction bases left unmatched: 10. This CDR3 region has 17 residues.

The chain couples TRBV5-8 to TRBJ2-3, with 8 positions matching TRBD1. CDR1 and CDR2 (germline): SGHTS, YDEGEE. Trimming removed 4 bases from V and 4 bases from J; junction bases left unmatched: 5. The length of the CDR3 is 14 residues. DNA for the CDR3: TGTGCCAGCAGCCATGGACAGGGCGCAGATACGCAGTATTTT. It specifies CASSHGQGADTQYF.

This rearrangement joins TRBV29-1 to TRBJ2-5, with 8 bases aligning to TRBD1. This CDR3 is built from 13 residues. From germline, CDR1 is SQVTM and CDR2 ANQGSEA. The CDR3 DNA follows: TGCAGTCTCTCGGACAGGGCTGGAGGGACCCAGTACTTC. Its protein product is CSLSDRAGGTQYF.

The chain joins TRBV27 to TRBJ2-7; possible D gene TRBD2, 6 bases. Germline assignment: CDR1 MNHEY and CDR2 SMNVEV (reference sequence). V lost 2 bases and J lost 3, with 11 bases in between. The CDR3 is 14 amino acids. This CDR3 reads CASSLGGAIYEQYF. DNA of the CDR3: TGTGCCAGCAGTTTAGGAGGGGCGATCTACGAGCAGTACTTC.

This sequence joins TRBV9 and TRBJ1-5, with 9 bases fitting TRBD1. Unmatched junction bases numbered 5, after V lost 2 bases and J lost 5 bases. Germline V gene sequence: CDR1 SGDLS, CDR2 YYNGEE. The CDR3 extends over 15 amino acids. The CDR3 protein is CASSVYRQGDQPQHF. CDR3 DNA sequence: TGTGCCAGCAGCGTTTACAGACAGGGGGATCAGCCCCAGCATTTT.

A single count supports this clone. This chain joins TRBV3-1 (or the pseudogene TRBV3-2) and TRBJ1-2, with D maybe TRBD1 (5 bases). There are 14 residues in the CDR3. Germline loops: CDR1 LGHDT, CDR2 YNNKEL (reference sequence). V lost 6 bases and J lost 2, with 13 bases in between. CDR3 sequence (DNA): TGTGCCAGCAGATTGTCAGGGTCAAACTATGGCTACACCTTC. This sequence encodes CASRLSGSNYGYTF.

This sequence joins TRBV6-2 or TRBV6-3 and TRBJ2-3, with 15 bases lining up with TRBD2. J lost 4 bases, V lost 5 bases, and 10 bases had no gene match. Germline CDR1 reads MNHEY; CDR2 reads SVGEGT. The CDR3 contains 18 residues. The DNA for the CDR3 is TGTGCCAGCAGTGCCGGGACTAGCGGGGGGTACCAGGCAGATACGCAGTATTTT. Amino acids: CASSAGTSGGYQADTQYF.

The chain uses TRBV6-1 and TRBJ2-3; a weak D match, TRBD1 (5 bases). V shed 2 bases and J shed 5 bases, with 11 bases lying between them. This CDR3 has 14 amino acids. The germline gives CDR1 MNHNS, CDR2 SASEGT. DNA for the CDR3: TGTGCCAGCAGTGAAACGTTAGGGGTAGATACGCAGTATTTT. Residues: CASSETLGVDTQYF.

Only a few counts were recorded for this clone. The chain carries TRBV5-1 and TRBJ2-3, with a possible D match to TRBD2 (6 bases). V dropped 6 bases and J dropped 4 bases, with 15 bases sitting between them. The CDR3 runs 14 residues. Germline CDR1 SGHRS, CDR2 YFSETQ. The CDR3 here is CASTRGGQPDTQYF. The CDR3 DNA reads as TGCGCCAGCACCCGAGGAGGGCAGCCAGATACGCAGTATTTT.

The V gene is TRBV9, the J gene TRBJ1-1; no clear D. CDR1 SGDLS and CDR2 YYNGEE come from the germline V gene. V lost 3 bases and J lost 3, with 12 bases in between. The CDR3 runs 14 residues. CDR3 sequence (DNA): TGTGCCAGCAGCGCAGGCGGGGAAGACACTGAAGCTTTCTTT. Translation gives CASSAGGEDTEAFF.

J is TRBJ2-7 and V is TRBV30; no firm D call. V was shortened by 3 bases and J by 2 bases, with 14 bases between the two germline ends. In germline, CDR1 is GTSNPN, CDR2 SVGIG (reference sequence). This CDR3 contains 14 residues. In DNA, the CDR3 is TGTGCCTGGAGCTTAATGGGCGAAGCCTACGAGCAGTACTTC. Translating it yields CAWSLMGEAYEQYF. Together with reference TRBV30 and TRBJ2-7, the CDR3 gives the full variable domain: SQTIHQWPATLVQPVGSPLSLECTVEGTSNPNLYWYRQAAGRGLQLLFYSVGIGQISSEVPQNLSASRPQDRQFILSSKKLLLSDSGFYLCAWSLMGEAYEQYFGPGTRLTVT.

DNA of the CDR3: TGCGCCAGCAGCCAAGAACTTCGTCGGGTCATGACCTACGAGCAGTACTTC. Its translation: CASSQELRRVMTYEQYF. This chain connects TRBV4-3 to TRBJ2-7; the D is unclear. V shed 0 bases and J shed 2 bases, with 17 bases lying between them. Germline loops: CDR1 LGHNA, CDR2 YSLEER. The CDR3 sequence is 17 residues long.

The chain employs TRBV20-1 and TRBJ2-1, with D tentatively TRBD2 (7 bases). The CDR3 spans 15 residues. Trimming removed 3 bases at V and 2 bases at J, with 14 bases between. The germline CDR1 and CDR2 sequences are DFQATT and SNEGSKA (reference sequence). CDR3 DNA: TGCAGTGCTAGTCGGGGGGCAGGAACCTACAATGAGCAGTTCTTC. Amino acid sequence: CSASRGAGTYNEQFF.

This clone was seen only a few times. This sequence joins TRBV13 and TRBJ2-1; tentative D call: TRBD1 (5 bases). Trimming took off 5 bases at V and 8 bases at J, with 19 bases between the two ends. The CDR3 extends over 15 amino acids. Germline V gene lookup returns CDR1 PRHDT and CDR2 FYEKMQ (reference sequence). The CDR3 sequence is CASSPRSRGKDEQFF. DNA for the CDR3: TGTGCCAGCAGCCCTAGGTCAAGGGGTAAGGATGAGCAGTTCTTC.

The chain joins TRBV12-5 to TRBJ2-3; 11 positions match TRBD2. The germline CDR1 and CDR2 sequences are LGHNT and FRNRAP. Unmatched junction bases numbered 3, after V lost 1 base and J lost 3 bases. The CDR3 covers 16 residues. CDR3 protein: CASGLGLAGMTDTQYF. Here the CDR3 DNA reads TGTGCTAGTGGTTTGGGACTAGCGGGAATGACAGATACGCAGTATTTT.